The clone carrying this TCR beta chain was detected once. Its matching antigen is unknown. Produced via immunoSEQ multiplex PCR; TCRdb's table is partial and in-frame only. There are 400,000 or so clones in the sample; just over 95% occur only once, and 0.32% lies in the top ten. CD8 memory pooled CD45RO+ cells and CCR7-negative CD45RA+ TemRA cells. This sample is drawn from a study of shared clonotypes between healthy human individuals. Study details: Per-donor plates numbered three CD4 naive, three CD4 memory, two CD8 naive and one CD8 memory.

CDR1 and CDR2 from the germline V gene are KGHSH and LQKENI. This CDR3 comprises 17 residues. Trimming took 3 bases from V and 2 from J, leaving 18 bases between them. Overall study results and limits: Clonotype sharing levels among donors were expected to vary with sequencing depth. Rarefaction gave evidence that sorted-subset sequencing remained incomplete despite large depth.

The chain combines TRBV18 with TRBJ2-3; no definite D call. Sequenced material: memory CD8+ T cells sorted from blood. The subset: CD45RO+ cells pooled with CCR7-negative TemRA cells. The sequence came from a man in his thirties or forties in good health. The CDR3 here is CASSPQANPLNTDTQYF. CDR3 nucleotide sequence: TGTGCCAGCTCACCTCAGGCGAATCCCTTAAACACAGATACGCAGTATTTT.